The clone carrying this TCR beta chain was seen at least ten times. What it binds is unknown. TCRdb re-called the multiplex PCR reads through MiXCR, storing one row per CDR3 protein. The sample has about 230,000 distinct CDR3 sequences, 32% seen once. Samples came from axillary lymph nodes draining the breast cancer. This record comes from a study of breast tumors, draining lymph nodes, adjacent tissues. The CDR3 loop spans 13 amino acids. Trimming removed 5 bases from V and 8 bases from J; junction bases left unmatched: 8. CDR1 and CDR2 (germline): MNHEY, SVGAGI. Points from the study as a whole: Data only fit, rather than demonstrated, lymph node origin of most tumor T cells. Data fit most tumor T cells coming from lymph node, expanding in tumor. Tumor repertoires ranked between lymph nodes and nontumor tissue in diversity, with V and J gene preferences. Tumor and nontumor repertoires were significantly more similar in luminal-like than in basal-like breast cancer.

This sequence joins TRBV6-5 and TRBJ1-2; 7 nucleotides line up with TRBD1. Sequenced input: axillary lymph node tissue. This TCR was recovered from a female donor with breast cancer. Some clones in this sample may be carry-over from other donors' samples. As DNA, the CDR3 is TGTGCCAGCAGTCACGTCAGGGGGGGCGGCTACACCTTC. As protein: CASSHVRGGGYTF.